This TCR beta chain was documented in a study of T cell repertoires in cytomegalovirus infection. Findings and limits, study-wide: CMV-specific TCR beta clonotypes restricted by HLA-C dominated the ex vivo response.

In this sample, this clonotype turned up many times. Its antigen is not identified. One entry per CDR3 protein, called by TCRdb with MiXCR from the reads. The sample holds around 900,000 distinct CDR3 sequences; less than 35% are singletons and the top ten take about 14%. V trimming: 4 bases; J trimming: 2 bases; junction bases outside the gene matches: 3. The CDR3 length is 15 residues. The receptor's source is a human donor in good health (CMV status not recorded). Some clones in this sample may be carry-over from other donors' samples. The chain recombines TRBV12-3 or TRBV12-4 with TRBJ1-3; TRBD1 matches 9 bases. The sample was cultured CD8+ T cells from PBMCs, taken from culture after CMV antigen stimulation. The CDR3 sequence is CASSWGDRAGNTIYF. The CDR3 DNA reads TGTGCCAGCAGTTGGGGGGACAGGGCTGGAAACACCATATATTTT.